These 23 T cell receptor beta chains were sequenced from one sample in a study of blood T cells in healthy people across ages (dated by TCRdb to the mid-2010s). Preparation of the library involved 5' RACE. The sequencer was an Illumina HiSeq 2500. A second PCR of about 7 to 12 cycles was performed with a sample-barcoded 5' primer and a J-beta primer mix. The public reads were reanalyzed by TCRdb: fastp trimming at Q25, MiXCR alignment, in-frame beta chains only. Every entry covers one CDR3 protein and lists the most common genes and DNA from its rows. The sample yields 730,000 or so distinct CDR3 sequences; approximately 40% were counted once. The ten top clones hold about 32% of the sample. What was sequenced was blood. These receptors were collected from an older man in good health.

Only a few counts were recorded for this clonotype. The gene calls are TRBV7-8 and TRBJ2-3; D is unclear. CDR3 size: 15 residues. Between the trimmed V and J ends, which lost 5 bases and 1 base, there was a span of 13 bases. Germline assignment: CDR1 SGHVS and CDR2 FQNEAQ. CDR3 amino acids: CASSTRPLGTDTQYF. DNA for the CDR3: TGTGCCAGCAGCACCCGACCTCTCGGCACAGATACGCAGTATTTT.

This clonotype was seen just once. CDR3 bases: TGTGCCAGCAGTGACGGACTAGCGGGGCACACAGATACGCAGTATTTT. The encoded protein is CASSDGLAGHTDTQYF. V and J are TRBV6-2 or TRBV6-3 and TRBJ2-3, with TRBD2 identical over 12 bases. Germline-derived CDR1 and CDR2 are MNHEY and SVGEGT. The J segment lost 2 bases and the V segment lost 5 bases, leaving 5 bases of the junction unmatched. The CDR3 runs 16 residues.

The chain combines TRBV4-2 with TRBJ2-3; D possibly corresponds to TRBD2 (5 bases). Germline-derived CDR1 and CDR2 are LGHNA and YNFKEQ. Trimming stripped 0 bases from V and 4 bases from J, with 14 bases between. This CDR3 spans 16 amino acids. CDR3 coding DNA: TGTGCCAGCAGCCAAGATGGAGGCAGCGGCGCAGATACGCAGTATTTT. This translates into CASSQDGGSGADTQYF.

This clonotype was seen a few times. V is TRBV7-2 and J is TRBJ2-1; tentative D call: TRBD1 (5 bases). Germline CDR1 SGHTA, CDR2 FQGNSA. The V and J ends lost 1 base and 4 bases respectively, with 14 bases between them. The CDR3 runs to 16 residues. CDR3 protein: CASSLEGRVGYNEQFF. CDR3 nucleotide sequence: TGTGCCAGCAGCTTAGAGGGCAGGGTAGGATACAATGAGCAGTTCTTC.

The CDR3 DNA reads as TGTGCCAGCGGCCGAGACAGGGGGCTTTCCTACGAGCAGTACTTC. Protein product: CASGRDRGLSYEQYF. The chain is built from TRBV11-1 and TRBJ2-7; 10 bases fit TRBD1. This CDR3 contains 15 residues. Looked up from germline, CDR1 is SGHAT and CDR2 is FQDESV (reference sequence). Trimming at V came to 8 bases and at J to 1 base, leaving 8 bases not matched to a gene.

The count of this clonotype is one. A much more abundant neighbour one base away suggests this may be a read error. V gene TRBV4-2 combines with J gene TRBJ2-1; D not resolved. This CDR3 region has 13 residues. Looked up from germline, CDR1 is LGHNA and CDR2 is YNFKEQ. Between the trimmed V and J ends, which lost 2 bases and 13 bases, there was a span of 15 bases. The CDR3: CASSQTQRETQFF. The CDR3 DNA is TGTGCCAGCAGCCAAACGCAACGCGAGACCCAGTTCTTC.

The chain couples TRBV7-2 to TRBJ2-1; TRBD2 is a possible D gene (5 bases). This CDR3 contains 12 residues. The ends were cut back, 7 bases at V and 9 bases at J, with 13 bases in the middle. Germline V gene lookup returns CDR1 SGHTA and CDR2 FQGNSA. The CDR3 bases are TGTGCCAGCATCCTAGGAGGCGGTGAGCAGTTCTTC. It specifies CASILGGGEQFF.

This CDR3 is CASTRGAYNEQYF. CDR3 nucleotides: TGTGCCAGCACACGGGGGGCCTACAATGAGCAGTACTTC. J is TRBJ2-7 and V is TRBV6-5; the D gene is possibly TRBD2 (7 bases). The V gene lost 7 bases and the J gene lost 7 bases, with 17 bases spanning the gap. The germline CDR1 and CDR2 sequences are MNHEY and SVGAGI. This CDR3 spans 13 amino acids.

The chain has TRBV28 and TRBJ2-2; TRBD2 might be the D (6 bases). The V end lost 2 bases, the J end lost 4 bases, and 11 bases lay between the germline ends. The CDR3 has 15 amino acids. CDR1 MDHEN and CDR2 SYDVKM come from the germline V gene. The DNA of the CDR3 is TGTGCCAGCAGTTTAGGAGGGGTGAGCACCGGGGAGCTGTTTTTT. Translation gives CASSLGGVSTGELFF.

This clonotype came up a few times. The J gene is TRBJ1-6, the V gene TRBV9, with D perhaps TRBD1 (6 bases). The CDR3 sequence is 14 residues long. V was shortened by 1 base and J by 6 bases, with 8 bases between the two germline ends. From germline, CDR1 is SGDLS and CDR2 YYNGEE. In DNA form, the CDR3 reads TGTGCCAGCAGCGTACGGACAGCTAATTCACCCCTCCACTTT. Encoded protein: CASSVRTANSPLHF.

Comments on this clonotype: The junction does not match germline at one end; this may be a read error. The CDR3 is CATSRDRPTYQPQHF. CDR3 nucleotide sequence: TGTGCCACCAGCAGAGATCGCCCCACTTATCAGCCTCAGCATTTT. The chain couples TRBV15 to TRBJ1-5; D is undetermined. The V gene's germline CDR1 is LNHNV and CDR2 YYDKDF (reference sequence). The CDR3 has 15 residues.

There are a few counts of this clonotype. The chain is built from TRBV11-2 and TRBJ2-5, with 10 bases lining up with TRBD2. The CDR3 is made up of 15 amino acids. After removal of 6 bases from V and 5 bases from J, the junction contained 9 bases not matched to a gene. Germline loops: CDR1 SGHAT, CDR2 FQNNGV. The CDR3 sequence: CASSYIAGGFETQYF. Written as DNA, the CDR3 is TGTGCCAGCAGTTATATAGCGGGGGGTTTCGAGACCCAGTACTTC.

V is TRBV7-6 and J is TRBJ1-6; unclear D gene. Between the trimmed V and J ends, which lost 8 bases and 0 bases, there was a span of 5 bases. CDR1 is SGHVS and CDR2 is FNYEAQ in the germline V gene. The CDR3 spans 13 residues. The CDR3 here is CASHDSYNSPLHF. In DNA, the CDR3 is TGTGCCAGCCACGACTCCTATAATTCACCCCTCCACTTT.

This clonotype has only a few counts. The chain carries TRBV5-8 and TRBJ2-7, with D tentatively TRBD1 (6 bases). Trimming removed 1 base at V and 2 bases at J, with 7 bases between. CDR1 is SGHTS and CDR2 is YDEGEE in the germline V gene. This CDR3 is built from 13 residues. This CDR3 is CASSLRTAYEQYF. In DNA form, the CDR3 reads TGTGCCAGCAGCTTGAGGACAGCCTACGAGCAGTACTTC.

The table lists this clonotype with a few counts. The chain combines TRBV29-1 with TRBJ2-1, with D possibly being TRBD1 or TRBD2 (5 bases each). The CDR3 has 15 amino acids. Trimming cost V 6 bases and J 4 bases, with 19 bases left between them. Germline V lookup: CDR1 SQVTM, CDR2 ANQGSEA. CDR3 coding DNA: TGCAGCGTGGGGGAACCAGGAGCGGCGTACAATGAGCAGTTCTTC. It is translated as CSVGEPGAAYNEQFF.

The V call is TRBV4-2, the J call TRBJ2-3; D might be TRBD1 (6 bases). V lost 1 base, J lost 1 base, and 15 bases lay in between. The germline gives CDR1 LGHNA, CDR2 YNFKEQ. This CDR3 comprises 17 residues. CDR3 sequence reads: CASSQGGGGPGTDTQYF. For the CDR3, the DNA is TGTGCCAGCAGCCAAGGTGGGGGCGGGCCCGGCACAGATACGCAGTATTTT.

This clonotype was found a few times. The gene calls are TRBV15 and TRBJ2-1; 9 nucleotides agree with TRBD1. V shed 3 bases, J shed 8 bases, and the junction held 14 bases outside the gene matches. Germline V lookup: CDR1 LNHNV, CDR2 YYDKDF (reference sequence). This CDR3 is built from 17 residues. CDR3: CATSSEDRGGVVHEQFF. CDR3 coding DNA: TGTGCCACCAGCAGTGAAGACAGGGGGGGGGTTGTGCATGAGCAGTTCTTC.

The chain couples TRBV6-5 to TRBJ2-3, with TRBD2 matching 8 bases. This CDR3 contains 17 residues. Germline values: CDR1 MNHEY, CDR2 SVGAGI. V lost 4 bases, J lost 1 base, and 10 bases stayed unmatched. The CDR3 sequence: CASSSARRGDRTDTQYF. CDR3 DNA sequence: TGTGCCAGCAGTTCCGCCCGGCGGGGGGACCGCACAGATACGCAGTATTTT.

This chain uses TRBV3-1 with TRBJ2-5; D possibly corresponds to TRBD1 (5 bases). The J call may be wrong; the DNA end is better matched by TRBJ2-7. Germline lookup yields CDR1 LGHDT and CDR2 YNNKEL (reference sequence). The CDR3 loop spans 12 amino acids. The CDR3 loop is CASKLTGSEQYF. For the CDR3, the DNA is TGTGCCAGCAAACTAACAGGTAGCGAGCAGTACTTC.

This clonotype was detected a few times. The CDR3 sequence: CASTRRGGQYNEQFF. The DNA of the CDR3 is TGTGCCAGCACCAGGCGGGGCGGGCAGTACAATGAGCAGTTCTTC. The V call is TRBV12-3 or TRBV12-4, the J call TRBJ2-1, with D possibly matching TRBD2 (6 bases). The CDR3 has 15 amino acids. The V end lost 7 bases, the J end lost 4 bases, and 17 bases lay between the germline ends.

This clonotype was counted between two and nine times. The chain joins TRBV20-1 to TRBJ2-3; D may be TRBD1 (7 bases). Germline V lookup: CDR1 DFQATT, CDR2 SNEGSKA (reference sequence). V lost 5 bases and J 2 bases, leaving 11 bases between the germline ends. CDR3 size: 13 residues. This CDR3 is CSAGGTATDTQYF. The CDR3 coding sequence is TGCAGTGCTGGAGGGACAGCCACAGATACGCAGTATTTT.

The chain links TRBV3-1 to TRBJ1-1; 10 bases agree with TRBD1. Germline CDR1 reads LGHDT; CDR2 reads YNNKEL (reference sequence). J lost 5 bases, V lost 4 bases, and 7 bases had no gene match. The CDR3 consists of 15 residues. The CDR3 DNA is TGTGCCAGCAGCCGTGACAGGGGGCGCTGGACTGAAGCTTTCTTT. It translates to CASSRDRGRWTEAFF.

This rearrangement joins TRBV5-1 to TRBJ2-7; 7 nucleotides align to TRBD2. The CDR3 runs 14 residues. Germline lookup yields CDR1 SGHRS and CDR2 YFSETQ. Trimming removed 4 bases from V and 7 bases from J; junction bases left unmatched: 11. DNA for the CDR3: TGCGCCAGCAGCGTGTGGGCTAGCGGACGGGAGCAGTACTTC. Translation: CASSVWASGREQYF.